This TCR beta chain was retrieved from a study of breast tumors, draining lymph nodes, adjacent tissues. TCRdb reprocessed the multiplex PCR reads via MiXCR and lists one record per CDR3 protein. The data hold 66,000 or so distinct CDR3 sequences, with around 43% observed a single time. From germline, CDR1 is SNHLY and CDR2 FYNNEI. With 9 bases removed from V and 4 bases from J, the gap between germline ends came to 12 bases. There are 12 residues in the CDR3. V gene TRBV2 combines with J gene TRBJ2-5; D ambiguous. The specimen was breast tumor tissue. The sequence derives from a female donor with breast cancer. Some clones in this sample may be carry-over from other donors' samples. The CDR3 sequence is CARSLALETQYF. CDR3 DNA sequence: TGTGCCAGGTCCCTCGCTCTAGAGACCCAGTACTTC. Complete variable domain (other parts from reference TRBV2 and TRBJ2-5): EPEVTQTPSHQVTQMGQEVILRCVPISNHLYFYWYRQILGQKVEFLVSFYNNEISEKSEIFDDQFSVERPDGSNFTLKIRSTKLEDSAMYFCARSLALETQYFGPGTRLLVL.